A selection of T cell receptor beta chains follows, all from one sample in a study of blood T cell repertoires in COVID-19. TCRdb's copy holds only in-frame clones and misses some; the assay was immunoSEQ multiplex PCR. This sample has approximately 59,000 clones, with about 85% found just once. The material sequenced was peripheral blood. Receptors were obtained from a man aged 35 to 55 with active COVID-19. CDR3s include the opening cysteine and the closing phenylalanine or tryptophan. Not every row has a clone size; where given, it reads once, few, many or a size class.

clone size | V gene | CDR3 protein
NA | TRBV5-4 | CASSRRSAGVYEQYF
NA | TRBV7-9 | CASLNGGSNEQFF
NA | TRBV4-2 | CASSQEGRYTF
NA | TRBV3-1/TRBV3-2 | CASSDFGTEYEQYF
once | TRBV10-3 | CAISESWGEKRIYNEQFF
NA | TRBV9 | CASSVGASGRAVPQYF
NA | TRBV5-4 | CASSPGQDVETQYF
NA | TRBV9 | CASSVDEGATQPQHF
NA | TRBV5-1 | CASSRQGQGARNEQYF
NA | TRBV6-2/TRBV6-3 | CASSYSGGLEHF
NA | TRBV2 | CASRGLAGADEQYF
NA | TRBV3-1/TRBV3-2 | CASSQVRGNQPQHF
NA | TRBV7-3 | CASSPRDSVPTGELFF
NA | TRBV5-1 | CASSLDRAGTDTQYF
NA | TRBV10-3 | CAISRRDSAYNEQFF
NA | TRBV24-1 | CATSAGGLATEAFF
NA | TRBV6-6 | CASSRRETQYF
NA | TRBV11-2 | CASSLGANQPQHF
NA | TRBV3-1/TRBV3-2 | CASSQGSGTSAFF
NA | TRBV28 | CASSTGGLGYTF
NA | TRBV28 | CASSLEGTAQPQHF
NA | TRBV3-1/TRBV3-2 | CASSQDKWGGRNTIYF
NA | TRBV5-8 | CASSLFGGRARNEQFF
NA | TRBV7-9 | CASSPGEGSYNEQFF
once | TRBV7-8 | CASSLAVTGYGYTF
few | TRBV2 | CASSWTGPYGYTF
NA | TRBV19 | CASSIDDVQGVNYGYTF
NA | TRBV28 | CACRGLTYEQYF
once | TRBV28 | CASQGGGGSNQPQHF
NA | TRBV7-9 | CASSLRTSVYTQYF
NA | TRBV7-3 | CASKPHGDVGELFF
NA | TRBV12-5 | CASGLSLNYGYTF
once | TRBV7-9 | CASSLGQDYEAFF
NA | TRBV21-1 | CASSKGGSGNQPQHF
NA | TRBV28 | CASSRTGLYGYTF
NA | TRBV3-1/TRBV3-2 | CARVEGLSKNIQYF
NA | TRBV2 | CASSEGGGLAGEETQYF
once | TRBV28 | CASSSPWTETYEQYF
NA | TRBV30 | CAWSSGQGAVHEQYF
NA | TRBV30 | CAWSAGLETDTQYF